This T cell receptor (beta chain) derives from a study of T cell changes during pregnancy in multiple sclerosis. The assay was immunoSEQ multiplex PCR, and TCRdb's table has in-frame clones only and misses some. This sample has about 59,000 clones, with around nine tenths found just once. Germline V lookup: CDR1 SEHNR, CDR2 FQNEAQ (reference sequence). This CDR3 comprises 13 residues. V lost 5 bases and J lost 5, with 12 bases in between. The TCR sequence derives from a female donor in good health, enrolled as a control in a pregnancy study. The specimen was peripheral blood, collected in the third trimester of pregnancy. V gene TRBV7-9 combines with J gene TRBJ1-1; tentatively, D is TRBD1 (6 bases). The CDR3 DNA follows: TGTGCCAGCAGCGACGGGCAGGGGACTGAAGCTTTCTTT. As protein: CASSDGQGTEAFF.